Below, 8 T cell receptor beta chains from the same sample are listed, as sequenced in a study of PD-L1 blockade in urothelial cancer. Profiled with immunoSEQ multiplex PCR; TCRdb holds only in-frame clones, not every one. The sample has approximately 120,000 clones; about 82% are singletons. Regarding time point: peripheral blood 6 weeks after treatment start. Here the sequenced sample was PBMCs, taken around atezolizumab (anti-PD-L1) treatment. The origin of the receptors is a man aged 45-60 years with urothelial cancer.

The chain employs TRBV7-3 and TRBJ2-3, with D possibly TRBD2 on 6 matching bases. Between the trimmed V and J ends, which lost 5 bases and 2 bases, there was a span of 17 bases. CDR1 is SGHTA, CDR2 FQGTGA, per germline. CDR3 length: 16 residues. CDR3 DNA: TGTGCCAGCAGCCCGGGGGTACACGCGTCCACAGATACGCAGTATTTT. Translation gives CASSPGVHASTDTQYF. Looking up the rest from reference TRBV7-3 and TRBJ2-3 gives the full variable domain: GAGVSQTPSNKVTEKGKYVELRCDPISGHTALYWYRQSLGQGPEFLIYFQGTGAADDSGLPNDRFFAVRPEGSVSTLKIQRTERGDSAVYLCASSPGVHASTDTQYFGPGTRLTVL.

The chain has TRBV18 and TRBJ2-1; D remains ambiguous. The V and J ends lost 2 bases and 3 bases respectively, with 8 bases between them. The CDR3 has 14 residues. The germline V gene encodes CDR1 KGHSH and CDR2 LQKENI. CDR3 sequence reads: CASSPTAFYNEQFF. CDR3 in DNA: TGTGCCAGCTCACCAACAGCATTCTACAATGAGCAGTTCTTC.

The chain has TRBV30 and TRBJ1-1, with TRBD1 as a possible D gene (6 bases). Trimming stripped 4 bases from V and 3 bases from J, with 18 bases between. Germline loops: CDR1 GTSNPN, CDR2 SVGIG (reference sequence). The CDR3 has 15 amino acids. Here the CDR3 DNA reads TGTGCCTGGAATCCCCCGGGGGCGGGGGACACTGAAGCTTTCTTT. Protein sequence: CAWNPPGAGDTEAFF.

This rearrangement joins TRBV14 to TRBJ2-7; 8 nucleotides match TRBD2. This CDR3 is 19 amino acids long. V trimming: 1 base; J trimming: 3 bases; junction bases outside the gene matches: 17. Germline V gene data show CDR1 as SGHDN and CDR2 as FVKESK. The CDR3, as DNA: TGTGCCAGCAGCCAAGCTAGGACGGGGGACGGGAGGGCCATCTACGAGCAGTACTTC. Encoded protein: CASSQARTGDGRAIYEQYF. Full variable domain (rest looked up from reference TRBV14 and TRBJ2-7): EAGVTQFPSHSVIEKGQTVTLRCDPISGHDNLYWYRRVMGKEIKFLLHFVKESKQDESGMPNNRFLAERTGGTYSTLKVQPAELEDSGVYFCASSQARTGDGRAIYEQYFGPGTRLTVT.

The chain employs TRBV27 and TRBJ1-5; 7 positions agree with TRBD1. The V gene end was trimmed by 6 bases and the J gene end by 6 bases; junction bases not matched to a gene: 14. The CDR3 consists of 16 residues. Germline V gene sequence: CDR1 MNHEY, CDR2 SMNVEV (reference sequence). The CDR3 loop is CASRLTGTGVSQPQHF. CDR3 in DNA: TGTGCCAGCAGACTCACCGGTACAGGGGTGAGTCAGCCCCAGCATTTT.

The chain carries TRBV7-2 and TRBJ1-3; maybe TRBD1 (6 bases). There are 16 residues in the CDR3. Germline loops: CDR1 SGHTA, CDR2 FQGNSA. Trimming took off 7 bases at V and 0 bases at J, with 16 bases between the two ends. CDR3: CASNLVGTNSGNTIYF. The CDR3 region has the DNA TGTGCCAGCAACCTAGTGGGGACAAACTCTGGAAACACCATATATTTT.

This chain links TRBV6-6 with TRBJ1-5; possibly TRBD1 for D (6 bases). CDR3 size: 15 residues. Germline loops: CDR1 MNHNY, CDR2 SVGAGI (reference sequence). V lost 1 base and J 1 base, leaving 8 bases between the germline ends. The CDR3: CASSYFTGSNQPQHF. CDR3 nucleotide sequence: TGTGCCAGCAGTTACTTCACAGGGAGCAATCAGCCCCAGCATTTT.

V usage is TRBV10-1 and J usage is TRBJ2-7; 10 nucleotides align to TRBD2. The V gene end was trimmed by 0 bases and the J gene end by 1 base; junction bases not matched to a gene: 6. The germline V gene has CDR1 WNHNN and CDR2 SYGVQD (reference sequence). The CDR3 covers 17 residues. The CDR3 DNA follows: TGCGCCAGCAGTGAGTCGCTAGAGCGGGAGGGGTCCTACGAGCAGTACTTC. Protein product: CASSESLEREGSYEQYF.